This is a list of T cell receptor beta chains from one sample in a study of cytomegalovirus exposure and HLA in healthy donors. Data came from immunoSEQ multiplex PCR; TCRdb stores just in-frame clones and leaves some out. The top ten clones hold 1.5% to 2% of a sample with 150,000 to 200,000 clones, 77% of them seen once. The source material was PBMCs. Every receptor here comes from a woman aged 25 to 39 in good health and CMV-seronegative. Both conserved end residues are part of each CDR3. A D gene is named only where the DNA matches it firmly. The size field is filled for only some rows; it gives once, few, many or a size class.

J gene,D gene,clone size,V gene,CDR3 protein,CDR3 DNA
TRBJ1-3,.,.,TRBV29-1,CSVDGSGRLGNTIYF,TGCAGCGTTGATGGTTCGGGGAGGTTGGGAAACACCATATATTTT
TRBJ2-7,TRBD2,once,TRBV6-1,CASKDPGLGSYEQYF,TGTGCCAGCAAAGACCCGGGACTAGGGTCCTACGAGCAGTACTTC
TRBJ1-4,TRBD1,few,TRBV30,CAWSPPGTGAHRRLFF,TGTGCCTGGAGTCCCCCTGGGACAGGGGCCCATAGAAGGCTGTTTTTT
TRBJ1-1,TRBD1,.,TRBV29-1,CSVEEDRYTEAFF,TGCAGCGTTGAAGAGGACAGGTACACTGAAGCTTTCTTT
TRBJ2-3,TRBD1,.,TRBV30,CAWTAGAGGHTDTQYF,TGTGCCTGGACCGCTGGGGCAGGGGGCCACACAGATACGCAGTATTTT
TRBJ2-7,TRBD1,.,TRBV18,CASSPPGQVYEQYF,TGTGCCAGCTCACCACCGGGACAGGTCTACGAGCAGTACTTC
TRBJ1-5,.,.,TRBV6-4,CASSEQGGQPQHF,TGTGCCAGCAGTGAGCAGGGTGGGCAGCCCCAGCATTTT
TRBJ2-7,TRBD2,.,TRBV27,CASSPGTILYEQYF,TGTGCCAGCAGTCCCGGGACTATTCTCTACGAGCAGTACTTC
TRBJ2-7,TRBD1,few,TRBV7-8,CASSFLGTAYEQYF,TGTGCCAGCAGCTTTTTAGGGACAGCTTACGAGCAGTACTTC
TRBJ1-1,TRBD1,.,TRBV30,CAWSEGQFNTEAFF,TGTGCCTGGAGCGAGGGACAGTTCAACACTGAAGCTTTCTTT
TRBJ1-5,.,once,TRBV2,CASSELTENQPQHF,TGTGCCAGCAGTGAATTGACAGAAAATCAGCCCCAGCATTTT
TRBJ1-5,TRBD1,.,TRBV30,CAWSAITGADQPQHF,TGTGCCTGGAGCGCCATAACAGGGGCCGATCAGCCCCAGCATTTT
TRBJ2-2,.,.,TRBV19,CASSLQLSFTGGLFF,TGTGCCAGTAGCCTACAGCTCAGTTTCACCGGGGGGCTGTTTTTT
TRBJ2-7,.,once,TRBV27,CASSLSWGRGVEQYF,TGTGCCAGCAGTTTATCATGGGGGAGGGGGGTCGAGCAGTACTTC
TRBJ1-5,TRBD1,.,TRBV19,CASSIGGGKGNQPQHF,TGTGCCAGTAGTATTGGAGGGGGCAAAGGCAATCAGCCCCAGCATTTT
TRBJ1-1,TRBD1,.,TRBV7-2,CASSSETGGLAFF,TGTGCCAGCAGCTCAGAGACAGGGGGACTCGCTTTCTTT
TRBJ2-2,.,.,TRBV30,CAWKPLPRGELFF,TGTGCCTGGAAACCTCTCCCGAGAGGGGAGCTGTTTTTT
TRBJ2-7,TRBD2,.,TRBV4-3,CASSQAGGRGAYEQYF,TGCGCCAGCAGCCAAGCGGGCGGGAGAGGGGCCTACGAGCAGTACTTC
TRBJ2-1,TRBD1,.,TRBV5-4,CASSSGTGGYNEQFF,TGTGCCAGCAGCTCCGGGACAGGGGGTTACAATGAGCAGTTCTTC
TRBJ2-7,.,.,TRBV7-7,CASSLDETYEQYF,TGTGCCAGCAGCTTAGACGAAACCTACGAGCAGTACTTC
TRBJ1-1,.,many,TRBV6-5,CASSPQGRVTEAFF,TGTGCCAGCAGTCCTCAGGGGCGGGTCACTGAAGCTTTCTTT
TRBJ2-7,TRBD1,.,TRBV28,CASSPRQGYYEQYF,TGTGCCAGCAGTCCGCGACAGGGATACTACGAGCAGTACTTC
TRBJ2-7,TRBD1,.,TRBV4-2,CASSQEIQGAVEQYF,TGTGCCAGCAGCCAAGAGATCCAGGGGGCAGTCGAGCAGTACTTC
TRBJ2-7,.,.,TRBV27,CASSFWPQGQYF,TGTGCCAGCAGTTTTTGGCCCCAGGGGCAGTACTTC
TRBJ1-1,.,.,TRBV11-2,CASSLTGNTEAFF,TGTGCCAGCAGCTTAACTGGGAACACTGAAGCTTTCTTT
TRBJ1-3,.,.,TRBV19,CASKARVSGNTIYF,TGTGCCAGTAAGGCGAGGGTCTCTGGAAACACCATATATTTT
TRBJ2-1,TRBD1,.,TRBV18,CASSLSGGEYNEQFF,TGTGCCAGCTCACTATCAGGGGGCGAATACAATGAGCAGTTCTTC
TRBJ1-2,.,few,TRBV5-6,CASSLVQVHGYTF,TGTGCCAGCAGCTTGGTACAGGTCCATGGCTACACCTTC
TRBJ2-3,.,.,TRBV4-2,CASSQDRGISTDTQYF,TGTGCCAGCAGCCAAGATCGAGGAATTAGCACAGATACGCAGTATTTT
TRBJ2-5,.,few,TRBV7-9,CASSLDLRETQYF,TGTGCCAGCAGCTTAGACCTTCGGGAGACCCAGTACTTC
TRBJ2-7,TRBD2,.,TRBV4-2,CASSQFLAGVGEQYF,TGTGCCAGCAGCCAATTCCTAGCGGGAGTAGGGGAGCAGTACTTC
TRBJ2-2,.,.,TRBV29-1,CSVMRELAGELFF,TGCAGCGTTATGAGGGAATTGGCCGGGGAGCTGTTTTTT
TRBJ2-3,.,.,TRBV7-2,CASDSRNTDTQYF,TGTGCCAGCGACAGCAGAAACACAGATACGCAGTATTTT